This T cell receptor (beta chain) was observed in a study of cytomegalovirus exposure and HLA in healthy donors. To note about this clone: No antigen is known for it.

13 Jbeta primers and 60 Vbeta primers were used for the PCR. TCRdb keeps only in-frame clones here, not all; method: immunoSEQ multiplex PCR. This table has 150,000 to 200,000 clones, 78% appearing once. Study-wide results and caveats: For most TCR beta V segments, an earlier analysis put the productive rate at about 90% or about 30% of the time.

Germline lookup yields CDR1 SGHRS and CDR2 YFSETQ. With 0 bases clipped from V and 4 bases from J, the junction kept 6 bases outside the gene matches. The CDR3 runs to 16 residues. The chain carries TRBV5-1 and TRBJ2-5, with TRBD2 matching 10 bases. This clonotype was sampled from a young woman in good health and CMV-seropositive. Sequenced input: PBMCs. This chain's CDR3 is CASSLAPAGGSETQYF. The CDR3 bases are TGCGCCAGCAGCTTGGCCCCAGCGGGAGGGTCAGAGACCCAGTACTTC. The full variable domain, in which reference TRBV5-1 and TRBJ2-5 provide the parts outside the CDR3, is KAGVTQTPRYLIKTRGQQVTLSCSPISGHRSVSWYQQTPGQGLQFLFEYFSETQRNKGNFPGRFSGRQFSNSRSEMNVSTLELGDSALYLCASSLAPAGGSETQYFGPGTRLLVL.